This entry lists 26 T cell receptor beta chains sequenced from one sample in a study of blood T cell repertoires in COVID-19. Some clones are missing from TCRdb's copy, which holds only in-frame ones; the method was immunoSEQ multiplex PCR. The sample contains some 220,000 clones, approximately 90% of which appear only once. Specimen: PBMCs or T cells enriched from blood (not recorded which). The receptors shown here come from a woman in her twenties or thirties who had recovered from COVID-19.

CDR3 bases: TGCGCCAGCAGCTTGGACCCAGGGGGGCCTACTGAAGCTTTCTTT. Translation gives CASSLDPGGPTEAFF. The chain has TRBV5-1 and TRBJ1-1; the match to TRBD1 covers 7 bases. The V gene's germline CDR1 is SGHRS and CDR2 YFSETQ. V trimming: 0 bases; J trimming: 5 bases; junction bases outside the gene matches: 7. The CDR3 is made up of 15 amino acids.

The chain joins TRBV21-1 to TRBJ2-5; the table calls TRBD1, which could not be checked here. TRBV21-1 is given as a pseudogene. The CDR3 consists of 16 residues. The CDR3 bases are TGTGCCAGCAGCAAAGTGGGAAACAGGGTCGCAGAGACCCAGTACTTC. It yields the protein CASSKVGNRVAETQYF.

The CDR3 sequence: CASSSTNYGYTF. The CDR3, as DNA: TGTGCCAGCAGTTCAACTAACTATGGCTACACCTTC. The chain uses TRBV12-3 or TRBV12-4 and TRBJ1-2; D is undetermined. There are 12 residues in the CDR3. V lost 4 bases and J lost 0, with 3 bases in between.

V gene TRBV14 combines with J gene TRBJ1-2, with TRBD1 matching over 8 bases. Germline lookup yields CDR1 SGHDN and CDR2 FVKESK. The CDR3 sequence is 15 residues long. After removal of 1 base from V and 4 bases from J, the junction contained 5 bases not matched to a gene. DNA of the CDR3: TGTGCCAGCAGCCAAGTGACAGGGGACTCCTATGGCTACACCTTC. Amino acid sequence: CASSQVTGDSYGYTF.

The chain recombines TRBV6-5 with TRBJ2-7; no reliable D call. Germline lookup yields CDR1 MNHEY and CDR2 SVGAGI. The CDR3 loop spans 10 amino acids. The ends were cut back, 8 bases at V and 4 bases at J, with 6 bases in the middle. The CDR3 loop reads CASRVYEQYF. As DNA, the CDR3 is TGTGCCAGCCGGGTATACGAGCAGTACTTC.

The CDR3 is CASSQEAGGRPNTEAFF. The CDR3 DNA is TGTGCCAGCAGCCAAGAGGCAGGGGGCCGCCCTAACACTGAAGCTTTCTTT. This chain uses TRBV4-2 with TRBJ1-1; 8 nucleotides line up with TRBD1. The J segment lost 2 bases and the V segment lost 0 bases, leaving 8 bases of the junction unmatched. CDR1 is LGHNA and CDR2 is YNFKEQ in the germline V gene. The CDR3 runs 17 residues.

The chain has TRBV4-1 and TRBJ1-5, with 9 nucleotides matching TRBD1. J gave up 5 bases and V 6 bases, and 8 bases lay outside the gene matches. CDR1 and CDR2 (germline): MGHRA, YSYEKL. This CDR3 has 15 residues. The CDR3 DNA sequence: TGCGCCAGCAGTCTCGAACAGGGGGCGCATCAGCCCCAGCATTTT. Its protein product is CASSLEQGAHQPQHF.

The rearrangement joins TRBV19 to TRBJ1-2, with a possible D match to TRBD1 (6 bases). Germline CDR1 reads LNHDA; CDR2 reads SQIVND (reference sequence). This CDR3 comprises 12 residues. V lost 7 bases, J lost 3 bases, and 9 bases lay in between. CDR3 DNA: TGTGCCAGTAAGACAGGCTACTATGGCTACACCTTC. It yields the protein CASKTGYYGYTF.

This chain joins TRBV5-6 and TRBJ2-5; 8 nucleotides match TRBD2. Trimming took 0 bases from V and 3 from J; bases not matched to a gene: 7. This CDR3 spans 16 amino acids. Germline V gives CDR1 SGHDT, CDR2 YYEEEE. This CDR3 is CASSLGPGLGEETQYF. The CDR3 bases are TGTGCCAGCAGCTTGGGACCGGGACTAGGTGAAGAGACCCAGTACTTC.

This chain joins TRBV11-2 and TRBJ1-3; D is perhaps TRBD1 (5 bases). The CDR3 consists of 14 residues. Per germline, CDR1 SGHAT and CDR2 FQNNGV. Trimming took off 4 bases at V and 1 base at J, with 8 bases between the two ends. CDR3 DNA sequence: TGTGCCAGCAGCTACGCAGGGTCTGGAAACACCATATATTTT. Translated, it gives CASSYAGSGNTIYF.

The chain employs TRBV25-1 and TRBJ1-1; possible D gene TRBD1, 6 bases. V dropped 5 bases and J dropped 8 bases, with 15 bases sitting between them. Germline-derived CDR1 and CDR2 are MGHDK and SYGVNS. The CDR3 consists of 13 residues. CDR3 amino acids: CASSSRTDGEAFF. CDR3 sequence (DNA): TGTGCCAGCAGTTCCCGGACAGACGGAGAAGCTTTCTTT.

This CDR3 is CASSFWGAGNTIYF. In DNA, the CDR3 is TGTGCCAGCAGCTTTTGGGGGGCTGGAAACACCATATATTTT. The chain employs TRBV7-9 and TRBJ1-3; TRBD1 might be the D (5 bases). Per germline, CDR1 SEHNR and CDR2 FQNEAQ (reference sequence). V was cut by 3 bases and J by 2 bases, with 8 bases left in between. The CDR3 runs to 14 residues.

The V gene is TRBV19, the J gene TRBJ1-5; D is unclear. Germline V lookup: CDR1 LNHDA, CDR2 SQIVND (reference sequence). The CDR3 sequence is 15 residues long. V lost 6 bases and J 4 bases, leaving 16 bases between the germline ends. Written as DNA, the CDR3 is TGTGCCAGTAGCCCCAGCAGCGGCGGAAATCAGCCCCAGCATTTT. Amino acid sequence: CASSPSSGGNQPQHF.

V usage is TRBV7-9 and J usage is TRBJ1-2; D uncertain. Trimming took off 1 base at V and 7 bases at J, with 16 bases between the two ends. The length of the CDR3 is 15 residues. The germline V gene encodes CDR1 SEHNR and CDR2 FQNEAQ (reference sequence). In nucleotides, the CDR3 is TGTGCCAGCAGCTTAGGGGCGGGTTTCGAGAGTGGCTACACCTTC. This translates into CASSLGAGFESGYTF.

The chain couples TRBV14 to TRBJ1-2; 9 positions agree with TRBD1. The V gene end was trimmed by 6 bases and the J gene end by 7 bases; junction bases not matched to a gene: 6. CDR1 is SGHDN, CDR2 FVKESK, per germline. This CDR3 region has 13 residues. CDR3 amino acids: CASRGTGKVGYTF. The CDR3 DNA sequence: TGTGCCAGCAGGGGGACAGGGAAAGTTGGCTACACCTTC.

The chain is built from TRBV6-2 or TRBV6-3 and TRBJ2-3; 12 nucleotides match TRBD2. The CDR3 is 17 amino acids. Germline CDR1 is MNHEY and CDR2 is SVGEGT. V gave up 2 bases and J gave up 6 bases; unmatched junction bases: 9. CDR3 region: CASSYDLTSGGLDTQYF. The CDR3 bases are TGTGCCAGCAGTTACGACTTAACTAGCGGGGGGCTTGATACGCAGTATTTT.

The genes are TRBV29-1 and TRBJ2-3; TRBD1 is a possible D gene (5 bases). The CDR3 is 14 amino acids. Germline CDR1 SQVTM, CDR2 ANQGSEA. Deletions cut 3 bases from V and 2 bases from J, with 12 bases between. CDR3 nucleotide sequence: TGCAGCGTTGATAACAGGCCCTTCACAGATACGCAGTATTTT. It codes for CSVDNRPFTDTQYF.

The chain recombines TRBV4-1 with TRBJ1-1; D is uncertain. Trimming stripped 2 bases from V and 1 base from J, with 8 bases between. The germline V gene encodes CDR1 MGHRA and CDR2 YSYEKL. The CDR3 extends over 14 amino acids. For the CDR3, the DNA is TGCGCCAGCAGCCAAATGGGAGCGAACACTGAAGCTTTCTTT. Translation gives CASSQMGANTEAFF.

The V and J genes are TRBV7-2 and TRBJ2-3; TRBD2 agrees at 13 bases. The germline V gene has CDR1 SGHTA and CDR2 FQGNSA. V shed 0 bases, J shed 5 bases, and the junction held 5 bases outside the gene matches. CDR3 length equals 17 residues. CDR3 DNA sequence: TGTGCCAGCAGCTTAGCGACTAGCGGGGGGCCAGTAGATACGCAGTATTTT. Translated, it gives CASSLATSGGPVDTQYF. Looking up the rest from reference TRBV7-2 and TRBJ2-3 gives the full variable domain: GAGVSQSPSNKVTEKGKDVELRCDPISGHTALYWYRQSLGQGLEFLIYFQGNSAPDKSGLPSDRFSAERTGGSVSTLTIQRTQQEDSAVYLCASSLATSGGPVDTQYFGPGTRLTVL.

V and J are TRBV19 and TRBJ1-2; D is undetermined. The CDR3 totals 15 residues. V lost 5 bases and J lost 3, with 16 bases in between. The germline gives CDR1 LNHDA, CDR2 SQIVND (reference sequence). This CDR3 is CASSVNSPGHYGYTF. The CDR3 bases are TGTGCCAGTAGTGTCAACTCCCCAGGTCACTATGGCTACACCTTC.

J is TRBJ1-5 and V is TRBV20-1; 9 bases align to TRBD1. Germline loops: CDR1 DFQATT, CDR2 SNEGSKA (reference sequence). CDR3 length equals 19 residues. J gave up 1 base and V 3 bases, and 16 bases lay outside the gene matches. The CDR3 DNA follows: TGCAGTGCTAGTAAGAGAGGTGACAGGGGGTTCGGAAGCAATCAGCCCCAGCATTTT. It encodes CSASKRGDRGFGSNQPQHF.

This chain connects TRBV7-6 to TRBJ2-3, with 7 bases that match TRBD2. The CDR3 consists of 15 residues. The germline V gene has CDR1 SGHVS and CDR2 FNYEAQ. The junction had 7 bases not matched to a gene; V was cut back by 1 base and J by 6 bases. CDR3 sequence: CASSLVGALADTQYF. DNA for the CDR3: TGTGCCAGCAGCTTAGTTGGGGCACTAGCGGATACGCAGTATTTT.

CDR3: CASSEASSYEQYF. The CDR3 DNA follows: TGTGCCAGCAGTGAAGCCAGCTCCTACGAGCAGTACTTC. The chain joins TRBV6-1 to TRBJ2-7; D is undetermined. The CDR3 length is 13 residues. V lost 0 bases and J 0 bases, leaving 3 bases between the germline ends. CDR1 MNHNS and CDR2 SASEGT come from the germline V gene.

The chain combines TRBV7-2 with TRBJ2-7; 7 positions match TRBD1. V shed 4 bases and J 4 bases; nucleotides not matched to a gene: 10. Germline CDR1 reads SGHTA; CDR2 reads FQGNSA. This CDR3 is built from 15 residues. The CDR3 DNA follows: TGTGCCAGCAGCTCCGGGACAGTTTACGGGTACGAGCAGTACTTC. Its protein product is CASSSGTVYGYEQYF.

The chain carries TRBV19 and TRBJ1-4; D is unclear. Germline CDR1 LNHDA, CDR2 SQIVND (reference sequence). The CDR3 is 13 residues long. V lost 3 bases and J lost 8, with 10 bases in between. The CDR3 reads CASSIGNREKLFF. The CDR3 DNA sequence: TGTGCCAGTAGTATCGGGAACCGAGAAAAACTGTTTTTT.

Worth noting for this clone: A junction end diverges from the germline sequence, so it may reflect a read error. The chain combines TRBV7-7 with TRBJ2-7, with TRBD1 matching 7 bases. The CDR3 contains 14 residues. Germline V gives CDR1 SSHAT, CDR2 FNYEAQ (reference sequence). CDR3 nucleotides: TGTGCTAGCAGCCCAGACCGGGACAGACGGGAGCAGTACTTC. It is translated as CASSPDRDRREQYF.